The 28 T cell receptor beta chains reported below all come from one sample, sequenced in a study of cytomegalovirus exposure and HLA in healthy donors. Using immunoSEQ multiplex PCR, the repertoire was profiled, and TCRdb retains in-frame clones only, with some absent. Of about 120,000 clones listed, around 96% are singletons. Sequencing was performed on PBMCs. The receptors originated from a man aged 18 to 29 in good health and CMV-seronegative.

This clone has only one observation. The J gene is TRBJ2-2, the V gene TRBV18; no clear D gene. V was trimmed by 1 base and J by 2 bases, leaving 8 bases between them. Per germline, CDR1 KGHSH and CDR2 LQKENI. This CDR3 is built from 15 residues. For the CDR3, the DNA is TGTGCCAGCTCACCACTCGCGGATAACACCGGGGAGCTGTTTTTT. Its translation: CASSPLADNTGELFF.

This chain connects TRBV6-6 to TRBJ2-7, with TRBD2 identical over 13 bases. Trimming at V came to 6 bases and at J to 7 bases, leaving 9 bases not matched to a gene. Looked up from germline, CDR1 is MNHNY and CDR2 is SVGAGI (reference sequence). This CDR3 contains 15 residues. In DNA form, the CDR3 reads TGTGCCAGCAGGCCCGGGACTAGCGGGAATCAGGAGCAGTACTTC. It codes for CASRPGTSGNQEQYF.

The chain links TRBV6-6 to TRBJ2-2, with D hard to call. Germline V lookup: CDR1 MNHNY, CDR2 SVGAGI (reference sequence). The V end lost 4 bases, the J end lost 2 bases, and 5 bases lay between the germline ends. CDR3 length: 13 amino acids. CDR3 DNA: TGTGCCAGCAGTTCCCTTAACACCGGGGAGCTGTTTTTT. It is translated as CASSSLNTGELFF.

V is TRBV28 and J is TRBJ1-3, with D tentatively TRBD1 (5 bases). The germline CDR1 and CDR2 sequences are MDHEN and SYDVKM. The CDR3 length is 16 residues. V was trimmed by 2 bases and J by 8 bases, leaving 19 bases between them. The CDR3 here is CASSLGAAGLLYTIYF. In DNA, the CDR3 is TGTGCCAGCAGTTTAGGGGCGGCAGGATTGTTATACACCATATATTTT.

About this clone: Other DNA sequences of this sample code for an identical CDR3. The genes are TRBV30 and TRBJ2-7, with TRBD1 as a possible D gene (6 bases). Germline lookup yields CDR1 GTSNPN and CDR2 SVGIG (reference sequence). The V and J ends lost 0 bases and 6 bases respectively, with 6 bases between them. This CDR3 has 11 amino acids. The CDR3 DNA reads as TGTGCCTGGAGTGTAGGGGGCGAGCAGTACTTC. This codes for CAWSVGGEQYF.

This clone has a single count. The chain employs TRBV10-3 and TRBJ1-1; D uncertain. The length of the CDR3 is 12 residues. Trimming removed 4 bases from V and 7 bases from J, with 10 bases in between. CDR1 is ENHRY, CDR2 SYGVKD, per germline. The CDR3 DNA reads as TGTGCCATCAGTGCCTACCCGGGTGAAGCTTTCTTT. Protein sequence: CAISAYPGEAFF.

The J gene is TRBJ1-5, the V gene TRBV7-3, with TRBD1 as a possible D gene (5 bases). Germline assignment: CDR1 SGHTA and CDR2 FQGTGA. There are 14 residues in the CDR3. Deletions cut 2 bases from V and 7 bases from J, with 12 bases between. This CDR3 reads CASSLGGGGQPQHF. In DNA, the CDR3 is TGTGCCAGCAGCTTAGGGGGGGGAGGACAGCCCCAGCATTTT.

This chain connects TRBV9 to TRBJ2-1; 9 bases agree with TRBD1. CDR1 SGDLS and CDR2 YYNGEE come from the germline V gene. The CDR3 length is 12 residues. The trim removed 4 bases at V and 10 bases at J, leaving 3 bases unmatched. DNA of the CDR3: TGTGCCAGCAGCCACAGGGGGCACGAGCAGTTCTTC. Encoded protein: CASSHRGHEQFF.

The V gene is TRBV7-2, the J gene TRBJ1-5; tentatively, D is TRBD1 (5 bases). The germline gives CDR1 SGHTA, CDR2 FQGNSA. Trimming took off 0 bases at V and 7 bases at J, with 13 bases between the two ends. CDR3 length: 15 amino acids. The chain's CDR3 is CASSLAGGEGQPQHF. In DNA form, the CDR3 reads TGTGCCAGCAGCTTAGCCGGGGGGGAAGGACAGCCCCAGCATTTT.

The V and J genes are TRBV4-3 and TRBJ2-1, with TRBD2 identical over 7 bases. Trimming removed 3 bases from V and 0 bases from J; junction bases left unmatched: 14. From germline, CDR1 is LGHNA and CDR2 YSLEER. The CDR3 loop spans 19 amino acids. CDR3 residues: CASSQGRGGSGYSYNEQFF. The CDR3 nucleotides are TGCGCCAGCAGCCAGGGCCGGGGTGGTAGCGGGTACTCCTACAATGAGCAGTTCTTC.

This rearrangement joins TRBV2 to TRBJ1-4; 7 bases are shared with TRBD1. This CDR3 has 14 residues. Germline lookup yields CDR1 SNHLY and CDR2 FYNNEI. V was clipped by 2 bases and J by 3 bases; unmatched bases: 0. In DNA, the CDR3 is TGTGCCAGCAGTGAACAGGGGGCTAATGAAAAACTGTTTTTT. It yields the protein CASSEQGANEKLFF. The full variable domain, in which reference TRBV2 and TRBJ1-4 provide the parts outside the CDR3, is EPEVTQTPSHQVTQMGQEVILRCVPISNHLYFYWYRQILGQKVEFLVSFYNNEISEKSEIFDDQFSVERPDGSNFTLKIRSTKLEDSAMYFCASSEQGANEKLFFGSGTQLSVL.

This chain uses TRBV29-1 with TRBJ2-3; TRBD2 matches 10 bases. The CDR3 totals 14 residues. V lost 7 bases and J lost 5; bases outside the gene matches: 9. CDR1 and CDR2 from the germline V gene are SQVTM and ANQGSEA. The CDR3 coding sequence is TGCAGCGGAGGACTAGCGGACCGCATAGATACGCAGTATTTT. The encoded protein is CSGGLADRIDTQYF.

The rearrangement links TRBV5-6 to TRBJ2-1; 11 nucleotides line up with TRBD2. The CDR3 is made up of 16 amino acids. The germline V gene has CDR1 SGHDT and CDR2 YYEEEE. The ends lost 5 bases at V and 4 bases at J; junction bases unmatched: 8. The CDR3 reads CASSPGTSGIYNEQFF. The CDR3 DNA follows: TGTGCCAGCAGTCCCGGGACTAGCGGAATATACAATGAGCAGTTCTTC.

The rearrangement joins TRBV30 to TRBJ2-7; weak D call: TRBD1 (6 bases). CDR1 and CDR2 from the germline V gene are GTSNPN and SVGIG (reference sequence). Trimming pared 1 base from V and 3 bases from J, leaving 7 bases between. CDR3 length: 12 amino acids. For the CDR3, the DNA is TGTGCCTGGAGTGGGACAGTCTACGAGCAGTACTTC. It translates to CAWSGTVYEQYF.

The rearrangement uses TRBV28 and TRBJ2-1; 11 nucleotides line up with TRBD2. This CDR3 region has 14 residues. Germline CDR1 reads MDHEN; CDR2 reads SYDVKM. The CDR3 region has the DNA TGTGCAATCCAGACTAGCGGGGCCTACAATGAGCAGTTCTTC. The encoded protein is CAIQTSGAYNEQFF.

The rearrangement joins TRBV18 to TRBJ2-5; D might be TRBD2 (6 bases). This CDR3 is 14 amino acids long. CDR1 and CDR2 (germline): KGHSH, LQKENI. With 2 bases removed from V and 4 bases from J, the gap between germline ends came to 11 bases. Here the CDR3 reads CASSPSLGGETQYF. The CDR3 region has the DNA TGTGCCAGCTCACCATCGTTGGGGGGAGAGACCCAGTACTTC.

V gene TRBV28 combines with J gene TRBJ2-4; the D gene is possibly TRBD1 (5 bases). The length of the CDR3 is 17 residues. Germline V gene sequence: CDR1 MDHEN, CDR2 SYDVKM. V lost 4 bases, J lost 0 bases, and 16 bases lay in between. For the CDR3, the DNA is TGTGCCAGCAGTTCAAACTCGCGGACATTAGCCAAAAACATTCAGTACTTC. Translating it yields CASSSNSRTLAKNIQYF.

This clone was seen only once. This rearrangement joins TRBV27 to TRBJ2-7; the match to TRBD1 covers 11 bases. In germline, CDR1 is MNHEY, CDR2 SMNVEV (reference sequence). V shed 6 bases, J shed 1 base, and the junction held 8 bases outside the gene matches. The CDR3 runs 16 residues. DNA of the CDR3: TGTGCCAGCAGCAGGACAGGGGGCCTGCCATCCTACGAGCAGTACTTC. Protein sequence: CASSRTGGLPSYEQYF.

The chain recombines TRBV30 with TRBJ2-5; D is possibly TRBD1 (6 bases). V lost 5 bases to trimming and J lost 3 bases, with 13 bases between them. Germline CDR1 reads GTSNPN; CDR2 reads SVGIG (reference sequence). This CDR3 comprises 13 residues. The CDR3 DNA reads TGTGCCTGGGACACAGGGATGGAAGAGACCCAGTACTTC. Protein sequence: CAWDTGMEETQYF.

This clone appeared a single time. This chain links TRBV11-1 with TRBJ2-1, with 10 bases matching TRBD2. J was trimmed by 6 bases and V by 5 bases; bases with no gene match: 10. The CDR3 is 16 residues long. Germline CDR1 reads SGHAT; CDR2 reads FQDESV (reference sequence). CDR3 sequence: CASSHGAGGPGNEQFF. The CDR3 DNA follows: TGTGCCAGCAGCCATGGAGCGGGAGGGCCTGGCAATGAGCAGTTCTTC.

The gene calls are TRBV19 and TRBJ1-5; tentatively, D is TRBD1 (5 bases). The V gene's germline CDR1 is LNHDA and CDR2 SQIVND (reference sequence). The CDR3 runs 13 residues. With 7 bases removed from V and 4 bases from J, the gap between germline ends came to 11 bases. In nucleotides, the CDR3 is TGTGCCAGTAACCTTCGGGGGAATCAGCCCCAGCATTTT. Its protein is CASNLRGNQPQHF. Full variable domain (missing parts from reference TRBV19 and TRBJ1-5): DGGITQSPKYLFRKEGQNVTLSCEQNLNHDAMYWYRQDPGQGLRLIYYSQIVNDFQKGDIAEGYSVSREKKESFPLTVTSAQKNPTAFYLCASNLRGNQPQHFGDGTRLSIL.

The V and J genes are TRBV7-2 and TRBJ2-7, with TRBD1 matching over 9 bases. The CDR3 is 15 amino acids. Germline V gene sequence: CDR1 SGHTA, CDR2 FQGNSA. V lost 5 bases and J lost 2; bases outside the gene matches: 7. The CDR3 DNA reads as TGTGCCAGCAGCCCCGGGACAGGGAAAACCTACGAGCAGTACTTC. Translated: CASSPGTGKTYEQYF. The complete variable domain, with remaining parts taken from reference TRBV7-2 and TRBJ2-7, reads GAGVSQSPSNKVTEKGKDVELRCDPISGHTALYWYRQSLGQGLEFLIYFQGNSAPDKSGLPSDRFSAERTGGSVSTLTIQRTQQEDSAVYLCASSPGTGKTYEQYFGPGTRLTVT.

V usage is TRBV19 and J usage is TRBJ1-1; no clear D. This CDR3 contains 16 residues. V gave up 3 bases and J gave up 1 base, with 15 bases separating them. CDR1 and CDR2 (germline): LNHDA, SQIVND (reference sequence). Written as DNA, the CDR3 is TGTGCCAGTAGTATCACCGGAGGGTTGAGGAACACTGAAGCTTTCTTT. Encoded protein: CASSITGGLRNTEAFF.

The rearrangement uses TRBV27 and TRBJ1-1, with D unresolved. V was pared by 6 bases and J by 2 bases, with 13 bases between. The CDR3 is made up of 14 amino acids. Per the germline V gene, CDR1 is MNHEY and CDR2 is SMNVEV (reference sequence). The CDR3 sequence: CASSFATANTEAFF. The DNA of the CDR3 is TGTGCCAGCAGCTTTGCAACAGCAAACACTGAAGCTTTCTTT.

The rearrangement joins TRBV7-2 to TRBJ2-2, with 8 bases that match TRBD2. The CDR3 consists of 17 residues. Germline CDR1 SGHTA, CDR2 FQGNSA. Trimming took 5 bases from V and 4 from J; bases not matched to a gene: 12. The CDR3 nucleotides read TGTGCCAGCAGCCCCCGGGGGGGGTGGGTCGGCACCGGGGAGCTGTTTTTT. This translates into CASSPRGGWVGTGELFF.

This clone came up once. The chain recombines TRBV14 with TRBJ2-5; TRBD2 matches 11 bases. Trimming cost V 1 base and J 2 bases; bases outside gene matches: 3. This CDR3 comprises 16 residues. CDR1 and CDR2 from the germline V gene are SGHDN and FVKESK. CDR3 in DNA: TGTGCCAGCAGCCAAGGTAGCGGGAGGGGGCAAGAGACCCAGTACTTC. This translates into CASSQGSGRGQETQYF.

The chain couples TRBV7-6 to TRBJ2-7, with D tentatively TRBD2 (5 bases). CDR3 length: 12 residues. The V end was cut by 1 base, the J end by 5 bases, with 6 bases between. Germline loops: CDR1 SGHVS, CDR2 FNYEAQ. CDR3 sequence: CASSLGGDEQYF. As DNA, the CDR3 is TGTGCCAGCAGCTTAGGGGGAGACGAGCAGTACTTC.

This sequence joins TRBV5-1 and TRBJ2-2, with 7 bases lining up with TRBD2. The ends lost 4 bases at V and 1 base at J; junction bases unmatched: 7. This CDR3 is built from 16 residues. Looked up from germline, CDR1 is SGHRS and CDR2 is YFSETQ. Here the CDR3 reads CASSRGPSGNTGELFF. The CDR3 nucleotides are TGCGCCAGCAGCCGGGGCCCTAGCGGGAACACCGGGGAGCTGTTTTTT.